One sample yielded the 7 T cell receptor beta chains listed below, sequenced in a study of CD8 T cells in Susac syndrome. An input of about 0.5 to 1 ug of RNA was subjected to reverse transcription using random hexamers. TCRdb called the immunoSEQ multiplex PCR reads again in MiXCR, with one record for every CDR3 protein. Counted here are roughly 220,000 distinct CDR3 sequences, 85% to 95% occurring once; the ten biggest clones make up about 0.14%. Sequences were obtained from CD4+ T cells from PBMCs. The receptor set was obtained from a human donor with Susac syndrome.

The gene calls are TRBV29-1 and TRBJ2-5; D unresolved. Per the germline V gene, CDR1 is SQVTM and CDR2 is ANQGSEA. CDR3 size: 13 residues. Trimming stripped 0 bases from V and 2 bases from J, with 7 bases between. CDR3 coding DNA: TGCAGCGTTGAAGATGGCGGACAAGAGACCCAGTACTTC. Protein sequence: CSVEDGGQETQYF.

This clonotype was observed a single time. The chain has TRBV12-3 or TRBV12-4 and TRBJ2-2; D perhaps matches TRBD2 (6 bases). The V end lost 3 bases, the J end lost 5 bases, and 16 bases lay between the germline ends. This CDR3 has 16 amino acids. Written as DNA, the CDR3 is TGTGCCAGCAGTTTCAGACAGACCCGGGGGACCGGGGAGCTGTTTTTT. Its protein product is CASSFRQTRGTGELFF.

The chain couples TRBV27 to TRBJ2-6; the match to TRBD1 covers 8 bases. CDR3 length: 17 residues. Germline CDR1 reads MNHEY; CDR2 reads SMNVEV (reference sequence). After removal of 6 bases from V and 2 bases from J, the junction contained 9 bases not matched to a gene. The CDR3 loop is CASSLQGVPPGANVLTF. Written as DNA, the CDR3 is TGTGCCAGCAGCCTACAGGGGGTGCCCCCTGGGGCCAACGTCCTGACTTTC.

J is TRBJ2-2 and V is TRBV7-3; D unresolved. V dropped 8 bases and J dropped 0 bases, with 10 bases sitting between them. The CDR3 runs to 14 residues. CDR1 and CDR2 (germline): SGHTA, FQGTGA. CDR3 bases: TGTGCCAGCGCCGGGCCCACGAACACCGGGGAGCTGTTTTTT. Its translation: CASAGPTNTGELFF.

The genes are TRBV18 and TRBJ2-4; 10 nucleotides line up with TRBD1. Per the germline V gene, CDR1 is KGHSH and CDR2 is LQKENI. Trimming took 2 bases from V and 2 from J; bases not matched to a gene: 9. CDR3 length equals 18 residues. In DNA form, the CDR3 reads TGTGCCAGCTCACCAAACGTCCCGGGACAGGGGTCCAAAAACATTCAGTACTTC. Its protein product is CASSPNVPGQGSKNIQYF.

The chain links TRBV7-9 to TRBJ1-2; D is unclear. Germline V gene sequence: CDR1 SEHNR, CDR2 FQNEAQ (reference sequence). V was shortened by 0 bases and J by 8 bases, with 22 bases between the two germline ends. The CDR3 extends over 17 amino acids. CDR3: CASSLAELPTTIGGYTF. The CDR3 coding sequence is TGTGCCAGCAGCTTAGCGGAGCTCCCGACTACTATTGGGGGCTACACCTTC.

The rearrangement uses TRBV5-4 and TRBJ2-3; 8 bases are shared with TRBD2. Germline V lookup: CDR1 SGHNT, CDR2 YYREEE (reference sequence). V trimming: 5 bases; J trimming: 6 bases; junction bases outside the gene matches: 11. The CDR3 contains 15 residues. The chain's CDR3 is CASSTRRGGEDTQYF. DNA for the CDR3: TGTGCCAGCAGTACGCGTCGGGGGGGTGAGGATACGCAGTATTTT.